What follows is one T cell receptor (beta chain) and its context. It lacks a known antigen. Per-nucleotide qualities are absent, and no much larger clonotype sits a single base away. This sample is drawn from a study of shared clonotypes between healthy human individuals (dated by TCRdb to 2018 to 2021). About the investigation overall: The cohort included a few men and a couple of women between 18 and 49 years of age. For each donor, CD4 naive and CD4 memory were each run on three plates, CD8 naive on two plates, and CD8 memory on one plate. The study deeply sequenced blood TCR repertoires of five healthy adults to estimate repertoire size and the extent of clonotype sharing between individuals. To increase sequencing depth and limit assay-specific biases, different laboratories used diverse techniques to prepare libraries and sequence TCR repertoires. Leukapheresis yielded between about 0.9 and 8.9 billion PBMCs per donor.

Study-wide conclusions, independent of this receptor: Based on pairwise subsampling, the degree of clonotype sharing among donors was expected to be affected by sequencing depth. Sharing across a handful of donors was observed for roughly 5.4% of naive CD4, over 3% of naive CD8, roughly 2.3% of memory CD4, and roughly 0.43% of memory CD8 clonotypes. Because the study included only a small number of donors, the genetic and exposure-history diversity represented was limited. Sampling was limited to blood, and TCR repertoires in tissue likely differ from TCR repertoires in blood. Incomplete sequencing was indicated by rarefaction of sorted-subset datasets, despite the large sequencing depth. Compared with non-shared clonotypes, clonotypes shared by all four sorted-subset donors had higher generation probabilities. Naive subsets generally had larger estimated clonotype richness than memory subsets did.

Using the deep immunoSEQ assay, multiplex PCR amplified TCR CDR3 regions from genomic DNA. Extracted genomic DNA from each cell subset was spread evenly across all wells of several immunoSEQ 96-well plates, with each plate serving as a replicate. Each replicate PCR for sorted subsets received approximately 220 ng genomic DNA, equal to about 30,000 T cell genomes. Purified libraries were quantified with a Qubit 3.0 fluorometer, sized on a Bioanalyzer 2100, and re-quantified with the KAPA Library Quantification kit. Every immunoSEQ 96-well plate was sequenced on a dedicated single-read 150-cycle Illumina NextSeq 550 flow cell. The study's own analysis went as follows. Because the immunoSEQ output included only junctional sequences and no quality scores, the filtering could not be the same as the filtering used for full-length reads. Sequences were annotated with PyIR, a Python wrapper for IgBLAST v1.9, using IMGT germline references to assign V/J genes and CDR3. Reads with weak V/J assignments (E-value above 1e-6), missing CDR3, stop codons, out-of-frame junctions, or ambiguous translated residues were removed. A V3J clonotype was defined by an identical inferred V gene, J gene, and CDR3 amino acid sequence. The percentage overlap between two repertoires was calculated by dividing the number of shared unique clonotypes by the size of the smaller repertoire. Three approaches were used to assess repertoire richness: RTK rarefaction, the Chao1 estimator, and Recon v2.1 estimates of unobserved clonotypes. Generation probabilities were computed with OLGA for all TCRbeta clonotypes obtained by the gDNA method from four donors. TCRdb took this table from immuneACCESS and kept in-frame rearrangements with V and J called. Such tables lack part of the clones; where checked against another copy, unresolved V genes explain under half of the gap, and the rest is unexplained. That table furnishes V, J and clone size, whereas the DNA furnished D and trimming. The sample includes a few million clones, with approximately 93% observed a single time. About 0.39% of the sample belongs to the ten largest clones.

The donors were healthy, HIV-negative adults with no recently reported acute infections or vaccinations. Only Caucasian adults living in Nashville, Tennessee, USA were represented among the donors. CD4+ T cells were enriched by magnetic negative selection, after which naive cells were positively selected on CD45RA and the negative fraction was taken as the memory subset. Blood was obtained by leukapheresis, after which PBMCs were separated by Ficoll-Histopaque density gradient centrifugation and cryopreserved in liquid nitrogen vapor phase. Purity and quantity of every magnetically sorted T cell population were checked by analytical flow cytometry. Each sorted fraction had its genomic DNA isolated and then quantified by UV absorbance on a Nanodrop 2000c. The germline V gene sets CDR1 to SNHLY and CDR2 to FYNNEI. The CDR3 runs 15 amino acids, cysteine and phenylalanine included. Of all the DNA, just the CDR3 is kept, 45 bases in frame from base 1. Trimming removed 7 bases from V and 6 bases from J; the gene matches leave 7 bases unexplained.

Sequenced: naive CD4+ T cells from PBMCs. This sample's cell subset or site label indicates: CD45RA+ positively selected. The sequence joins TRBV2 to TRBJ2-4; 12 bases in the middle match TRBD2. The TCR originated in a man aged 18 to 30 in good health. Some clones in this sample may be carry-over from other donors' samples. The DNA sequence is TGTGCCAGCAAGACCGGACTAGCGGGACTAAACATTCAGTACTTC. This gives the protein CASKTGLAGLNIQYF.